Only a few counts were recorded for the clone carrying this TCR beta chain. Its antigen is currently unknown. CDR1 and CDR2 from the germline V gene are MDHEN and SYDVKM. The CDR3 sequence is 17 residues long. V dropped 7 bases and J dropped 2 bases, with 21 bases sitting between them. They built TCR cDNA with 5'RACE template switching, a step that put in a universal primer site and UMIs. TCRdb used MiXCR to reprocess the 5' RACE reads, holding one entry per CDR3 protein. The sample shows some 340,000 distinct CDR3 sequences, approximately 12% of them seen only once. These data belong to a study of T cells after yellow fever vaccination. Study-wide context: Fractions of limited cellularity were prepared by means of SMART-Seq v4 Ultra Low Input. General study results and limits: The booster saw the reappearance of most primary-vaccination clones (more than 95% CD4, almost 90% CD8).

Sample: CD4+ T cells sorted from PBMCs, taken 45 days after the yellow fever booster vaccination. The TCR was taken from a man between 18 and 29 years old who received the YFV17D yellow fever vaccine. The rearrangement links TRBV28 to TRBJ1-5, with D possibly matching TRBD1 (5 bases). DNA of the CDR3: TGTGCCAGCAAGCAGGGAGGCTGGGGAGGAGGCAATCAGCCCCAGCATTTT. Translation: CASKQGGWGGGNQPQHF. The complete variable domain, with remaining parts taken from reference TRBV28 and TRBJ1-5, reads DVKVTQSSRYLVKRTGEKVFLECVQDMDHENMFWYRQDPGLGLRLIYFSYDVKMKEKGDIPEGYSVSREKKERFSLILESASTNQTSMYLCASKQGGWGGGNQPQHFGDGTRLSIL.